The present T cell receptor beta chain was sequenced within a study of shared clonotypes between healthy human individuals. In the case of this clone: The antigen is not known.

Trimming stripped 1 base from V and 2 bases from J, with 10 bases between. The CDR3 consists of 15 residues. Germline loops: CDR1 LGHNA, CDR2 YNFKEQ. Study observations and caveats: Represented diversity, genetic and exposure-history alike, was limited by few donors.

Clones were read by immunoSEQ multiplex PCR, and TCRdb kept only the in-frame ones, dropping some. The repertoire consists of 2,100,000 or so clones, with nearly 97% occurring once and the leading ten covering approximately 0.13%. Material for sequencing was naive CD4+ T cells sorted from blood. The subset: CD45RA+ positively selected. This chain connects TRBV4-2 to TRBJ2-3; D not certain. The receptor was isolated from a young man in good health. CDR3: CASSQVADHTDTQYF. DNA of the CDR3: TGTGCCAGCAGCCAAGTCGCTGACCACACAGATACGCAGTATTTT.